This T cell receptor beta chain is from a study of cytomegalovirus exposure and HLA in healthy donors. Study-level findings and limits: Analysis performed later showed TCR beta chains linked to HLA being more clonally expanded than equally common others. Evidence from a later analysis indicated that most CMV-associated TCR beta chains looked HLA-restricted.

Vbeta (60) and Jbeta (13) primers were used in the PCR. The repertoire was sequenced with immunoSEQ multiplex PCR; TCRdb's copy has only in-frame clones and lacks some. The sample lists around 150,000 clones, roughly 70% occurring once. In the case of this clone: Its antigen is currently unknown.

The sequenced sample was PBMCs. The sequence was obtained from a woman aged 40 to 55 in good health and CMV-seropositive.

The CDR3 sequence is CASSLALAGHQETQYF. The CDR3 DNA reads as TGCGCCAGCAGCTTGGCGCTAGCGGGGCACCAAGAGACCCAGTACTTC. The rearrangement joins TRBV5-1 to TRBJ2-5; 9 bases are shared with TRBD2. V dropped 0 bases and J dropped 0; count of bases not matched to a gene: 3. This CDR3 is 16 amino acids long. Germline-derived CDR1 and CDR2 are SGHRS and YFSETQ.